This is a list of T cell receptor beta chains from one sample in a study of blood T cell repertoires in COVID-19. Profiled with immunoSEQ multiplex PCR; TCRdb holds only in-frame clones, not every one. The sample shows some 140,000 clones, roughly 80% of them seen only once. Material: peripheral blood. These receptors were taken from a woman older than 75 with acute or convalescent COVID-19. Both conserved end residues are part of each CDR3. Fields, in order: J gene, V gene, CDR3 protein.

TRBJ1-5 | TRBV10-3 | CAISGTVDQPQHF
TRBJ1-3 | TRBV18 | CASSPRVDRGSGNTIYF
TRBJ2-7 | TRBV5-1 | CASSFMPRGEQYF
TRBJ1-1 | TRBV19 | CASKGGASNTEAFF
TRBJ2-3 | TRBV4-3 | CASSQDDWKGQDTQYF
TRBJ1-6 | TRBV3-1/TRBV3-2 | CASSQETVHNSPLHF
TRBJ2-2 | TRBV5-5 | CASSSTGTGGTGELFF
TRBJ2-5 | TRBV5-4 | CASSPIRTGGETQYF
TRBJ1-1 | TRBV10-3 | CAIKTGGRDTEAFF
TRBJ2-1 | TRBV6-2/TRBV6-3 | CASSSAGEINEQFF
TRBJ1-2 | TRBV5-4 | CASSTGTANYGYTF
TRBJ2-5 | TRBV7-9 | CASSSYRGPGETQYF
TRBJ2-5 | TRBV7-2 | CASSLVGTSGGRYF
TRBJ1-1 | TRBV12-3/TRBV12-4 | CASSFMRVDEAFF
TRBJ2-1 | TRBV2 | CASDRQGMDEQFF
TRBJ1-1 | TRBV5-1 | CASSFTGEGTEAFF
TRBJ2-2 | TRBV11-3 | CASSLTTGELFF
TRBJ1-1 | TRBV3-1/TRBV3-2 | CASSLTGGRGRGEAFF
TRBJ1-5 | TRBV30 | CAWSSQSTGSPQHF
TRBJ1-1 | TRBV6-5 | CAPTRSEAFF
TRBJ2-3 | TRBV11-3 | CASSRPGLAEPTDTQYF
TRBJ1-5 | TRBV7-2 | CASSLSPQGYQPQHF
TRBJ1-5 | TRBV3-1/TRBV3-2 | CASSQGTGPNQPQHF
TRBJ1-6 | TRBV7-2 | CASSLAWGQSRTSPLHF
TRBJ1-2 | TRBV19 | CASSIDPGYYGYTF
TRBJ1-4 | TRBV12-3/TRBV12-4 | CASSTGTGEKLFF
TRBJ2-3 | TRBV4-2 | CASSQPGTSGGGNTQYF
TRBJ2-1 | TRBV30 | CAWSATSGGVYNEQFF
TRBJ1-2 | TRBV10-2 | CASSESWDRTNYGYTF
TRBJ1-2 | TRBV29-1 | CSVHSYGYTF
TRBJ2-7 | TRBV9 | CASSPRRASGLEYEQYF
TRBJ1-3 | TRBV9 | CASSFRAGNTIYF
TRBJ2-7 | TRBV29-1 | CSYESTDSYEQYF
TRBJ1-5 | TRBV7-2 | CASSLGQGINQPQHF
TRBJ1-2 | TRBV19 | CASSTQSGYTF
TRBJ1-6 | TRBV18 | CASSPLQGENSPLHF
TRBJ1-5 | TRBV6-6 | CASQTVYSNQPQHF
TRBJ1-5 | TRBV19 | CASSIGQGRTQPQHF
TRBJ2-2 | TRBV10-3 | CAIRGPGELFF
TRBJ1-3 | TRBV5-1 | CASSFGDNSGNTIYF
TRBJ1-5 | TRBV20-1 | CSASPRNQPQHF
TRBJ2-1 | TRBV9 | CASSPRVAGRDEQFF
TRBJ2-3 | TRBV9 | CASTPAASGGSGTQYF
TRBJ2-1 | TRBV19 | CATTFLRRASSYNEQFF
TRBJ2-2 | TRBV11-3 | CASSSQGYGGKSTGELFF
TRBJ1-5 | TRBV6-5 | CASSLDRVSQPQHF
TRBJ2-2 | TRBV2 | CVSLWQGDTGELFF
TRBJ1-3 | TRBV3-1/TRBV3-2 | CASSQGGAHSGNTIYF
TRBJ1-3 | TRBV7-2 | CASSSSVSSGNTIYF
TRBJ1-1 | TRBV9 | CASSVGGDTRNTEAFF
TRBJ2-3 | TRBV6-5 | CASSRGLAGGNTQYF
TRBJ1-2 | TRBV2 | CASTGGAGLSVGYTF
TRBJ2-1 | TRBV11-3 | CASSITTGGHGEQFF
TRBJ1-4 | TRBV4-2 | CASSIRTGGTRKLFF
TRBJ2-1 | TRBV9 | CASSAVGDRNNEQFF
TRBJ1-2 | TRBV3-1/TRBV3-2 | CASSQGSWDSNLPNYGYTF
TRBJ1-1 | TRBV18 | CASSPQGTEAFF
TRBJ2-5 | TRBV5-1 | CASSLQTGNQETQYF
TRBJ1-4 | TRBV30 | CAWRGTARDEKLFF
TRBJ1-2 | TRBV5-1 | CASSWGQGAEEGYTF